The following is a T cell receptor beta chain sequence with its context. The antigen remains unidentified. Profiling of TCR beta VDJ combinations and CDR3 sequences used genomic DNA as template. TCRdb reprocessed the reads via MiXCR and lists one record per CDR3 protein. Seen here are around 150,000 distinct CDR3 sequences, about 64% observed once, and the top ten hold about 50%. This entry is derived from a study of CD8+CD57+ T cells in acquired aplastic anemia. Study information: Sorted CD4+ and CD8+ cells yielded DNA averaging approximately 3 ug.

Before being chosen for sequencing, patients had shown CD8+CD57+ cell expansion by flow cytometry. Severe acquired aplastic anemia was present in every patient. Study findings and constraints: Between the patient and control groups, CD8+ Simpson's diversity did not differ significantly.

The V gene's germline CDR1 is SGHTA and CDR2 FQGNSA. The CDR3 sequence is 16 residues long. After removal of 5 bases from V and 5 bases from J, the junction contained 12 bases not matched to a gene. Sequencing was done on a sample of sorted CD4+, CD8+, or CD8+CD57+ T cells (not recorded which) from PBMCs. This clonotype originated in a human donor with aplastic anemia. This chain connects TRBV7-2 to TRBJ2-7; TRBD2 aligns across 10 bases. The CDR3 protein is CASSMRTSGTSDEQYF. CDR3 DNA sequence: TGTGCCAGCAGCATGCGGACTAGCGGAACCTCTGACGAGCAGTACTTC.